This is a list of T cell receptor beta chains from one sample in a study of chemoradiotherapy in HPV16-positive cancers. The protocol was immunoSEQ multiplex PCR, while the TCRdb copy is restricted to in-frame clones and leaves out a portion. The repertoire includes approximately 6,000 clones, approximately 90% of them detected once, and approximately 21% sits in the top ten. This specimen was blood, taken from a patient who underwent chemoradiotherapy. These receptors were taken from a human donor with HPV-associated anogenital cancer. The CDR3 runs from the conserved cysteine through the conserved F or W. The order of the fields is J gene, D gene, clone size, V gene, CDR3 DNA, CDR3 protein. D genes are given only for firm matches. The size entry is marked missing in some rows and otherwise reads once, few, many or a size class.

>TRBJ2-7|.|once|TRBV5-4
TGTGCCAGCAGCTTGTTGCCGGACTACGAGCAGTACTTC
CASSLLPDYEQYF
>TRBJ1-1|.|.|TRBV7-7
TGTGCCAGCAGCGCTGATTCGAACACTGAAGCTTTCTTT
CASSADSNTEAFF
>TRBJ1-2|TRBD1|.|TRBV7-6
TGTGCCAGCAGCTTAGGGGACAGGGATGGAGATGGCTACACCTTC
CASSLGDRDGDGYTF
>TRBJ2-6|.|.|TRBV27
TGTGCCAGCAGTTATAAGATTCTCTCTGGGGCCAACGTCCTGACTTTC
CASSYKILSGANVLTF
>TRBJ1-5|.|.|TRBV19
TGTGCCAGTAGCCAGGGGACTCAGCCCCAGCATTTT
CASSQGTQPQHF
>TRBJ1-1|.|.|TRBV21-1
TGTGCCAGCAGCCCTCGTGGTAAAGCTTTCTTT
CASSPRGKAFF
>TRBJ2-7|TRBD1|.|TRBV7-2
TGTGCCAGCAGCTTCGGTCGGGACAGCTACGAGCAGTACTTC
CASSFGRDSYEQYF
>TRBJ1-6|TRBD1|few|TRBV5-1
TGCGCCAGCAGCCCGGACAGGGGTAATTCACCCCTCCACTTT
CASSPDRGNSPLHF
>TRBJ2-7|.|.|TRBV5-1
TGCGCCAGCAGCTGGACAGCCAACTACGAGCAGTACTTC
CASSWTANYEQYF
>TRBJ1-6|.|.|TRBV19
TGTGCCAGTAGTGGACAATTAAATTCACCCCTCCACTTT
CASSGQLNSPLHF
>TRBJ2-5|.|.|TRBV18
TGTGCCAGCAACGGGGGAGAGACCCAGTACTTC
CASNGGETQYF
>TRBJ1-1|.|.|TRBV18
TGTGCCAGCTCAACCGGGGCACCGACTTCGAACACTGAAGCTTTCTTT
CASSTGAPTSNTEAFF
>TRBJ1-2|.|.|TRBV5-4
TGTGCCAGCAGCTTGGGTGGGGCTAACCTATATGGCTACACCTTC
CASSLGGANLYGYTF
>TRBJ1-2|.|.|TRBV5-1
TGCGCCAGCAGCTCCAGGGATAACTATGGCTACACCTTC
CASSSRDNYGYTF
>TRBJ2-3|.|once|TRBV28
TGTGCCAGCACCTCCACTGGCAGGGCGGTAGATACGCAGTATTTT
CASTSTGRAVDTQYF